This TCR beta chain was identified during a study of blood T cells in healthy people across ages. A second 7 to 11 cycle PCR used barcoded and J-beta primers. No fewer than 3 million CDR3-containing paired-end reads came from each sample. TCRdb re-derived calls from the 5' RACE reads in MiXCR, one entry per CDR3 protein. The sample records approximately 1,000,000 distinct CDR3 sequences, under 55% being singletons. Germline V gene data show CDR1 as WNHNN and CDR2 as SYGVQD (reference sequence). CDR3 length equals 12 residues. V was pared by 2 bases and J by 13 bases, with 5 bases of the junction left unmatched. Concerning this clonotype itself: Its antigen remains unknown.

Total RNA, at least 5.5 micrograms per sample, was extracted from PBMCs. Broader study findings: Expanded clonotype shifts may have been confounded, as the donors had an unknown CMV status. The fall in TCR beta diversity per million T cells was roughly linear with age.

This sequence originates from a woman aged 55-75 years in good health. The gene calls are TRBV10-1 and TRBJ2-3; TRBD1 aligns across 8 bases. Sequenced input: blood. The DNA for the CDR3 is TGCGCCAGCAGTGAGGGACAGGGTGGAAAGTATTTT. This codes for CASSEGQGGKYF.